This TCR beta chain comes out of a study of blood T cells in healthy people across ages. Combining a sample-barcoded 5' primer with a J-beta primer mix, a second PCR ran for 7 to 11 cycles. MiXCR, run by TCRdb on the 5' RACE reads, gives a single entry per CDR3 protein. The sample includes about 780,000 distinct CDR3 sequences, under 30% of them seen just once. Trimming left V 5 bases short and J 0 bases short, with 5 bases between. This CDR3 region has 13 residues. Germline lookup yields CDR1 GTSNPN and CDR2 SVGIG (reference sequence). These same records also appear under a second study, on T cells of mothers and their children. That source reports: Material was donated by three healthy Caucasian mothers and their six children.

Material: blood. This TCR was recovered from a boy younger than 18 in good health. This rearrangement joins TRBV30 to TRBJ2-6; D remains unclear. The CDR3 sequence is CAWAHSGANVLTF. Here the CDR3 DNA reads TGTGCCTGGGCCCACTCTGGGGCCAACGTCCTGACTTTC.